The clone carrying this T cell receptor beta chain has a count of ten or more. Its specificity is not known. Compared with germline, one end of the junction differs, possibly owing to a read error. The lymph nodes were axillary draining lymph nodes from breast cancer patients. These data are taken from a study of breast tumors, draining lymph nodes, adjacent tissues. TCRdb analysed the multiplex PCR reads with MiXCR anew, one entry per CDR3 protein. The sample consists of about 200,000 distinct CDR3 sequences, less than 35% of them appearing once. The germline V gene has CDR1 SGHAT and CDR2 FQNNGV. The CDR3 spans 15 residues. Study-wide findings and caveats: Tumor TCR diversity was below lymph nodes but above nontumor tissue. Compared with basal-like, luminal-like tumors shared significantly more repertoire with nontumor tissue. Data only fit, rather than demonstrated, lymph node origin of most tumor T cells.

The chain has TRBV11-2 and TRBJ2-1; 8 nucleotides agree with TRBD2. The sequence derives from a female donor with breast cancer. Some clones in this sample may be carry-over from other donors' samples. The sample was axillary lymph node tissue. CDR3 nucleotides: TGTGCCAGCAGCCAAGCGGGAGTAAAGTCCAATGAGCAATTCTTC. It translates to CASSQAGVKSNEQFF.